What follows are 17 T cell receptor beta chains derived from one specimen sequenced in a study of cytomegalovirus exposure and HLA in healthy donors. The PCR was carried out with 60 Vbeta primers and 13 Jbeta primers. The method was immunoSEQ multiplex PCR; TCRdb's version includes in-frame clones alone and lacks a portion of them. The sample has some 130,000 clones, around 73% seen once. Sequencing was carried out using PBMCs. The receptors come from a middle-aged woman in good health and CMV-seronegative.

The V call is TRBV19, the J call TRBJ1-3; D not resolved. From germline, CDR1 is LNHDA and CDR2 SQIVND (reference sequence). Trimming removed 4 bases from V and 4 bases from J, with 11 bases in between. The CDR3 is 14 residues long. The CDR3, as DNA: TGTGCCAGTAGTAGAGCCCGAGGAGGAAACACCATATATTTT. It is translated as CASSRARGGNTIYF.

The V gene is TRBV7-8, the J gene TRBJ2-1, with D possibly matching TRBD2 (6 bases). The ends were cut back, 0 bases at V and 0 bases at J, with 12 bases in the middle. Germline CDR1 and CDR2: SGHVS and FQNEAQ. There are 17 residues in the CDR3. CDR3 DNA sequence: TGTGCCAGCAGCTTAGCGCGACGGGGGAGCTCCTACAATGAGCAGTTCTTC. It codes for CASSLARRGSSYNEQFF.

Comment on this clone: Mismatch with germline at one junction end may stem from a read error. The chain uses TRBV7-7 and TRBJ2-5; 12 bases line up with TRBD2. CDR1 is SSHAT, CDR2 FNYEAQ, per germline (reference sequence). This CDR3 is built from 15 residues. CDR3 bases: TGTGCTAGCAGCGCCCTGGGACTAGCGGGTGAGACCCAGTACTTC. This translates into CASSALGLAGETQYF.

This clone was picked up a small number of times. The gene calls are TRBV4-3 and TRBJ2-6; D is perhaps TRBD1 (6 bases). Germline values: CDR1 LGHNA, CDR2 YSLEER. The CDR3 contains 16 residues. The germline V and J ends were trimmed by 1 base and 2 bases, with 9 bases remaining between them. CDR3 nucleotides: TGCGCCAGCAGCCAAGCAGGGGCCCCTGGGGCCAACGTCCTGACTTTC. Encoded protein: CASSQAGAPGANVLTF.

The chain uses TRBV5-6 and TRBJ1-4; no clear D. CDR3 size: 14 residues. Germline assignment: CDR1 SGHDT and CDR2 YYEEEE. V was trimmed by 4 bases and J by 3 bases, leaving 10 bases between them. CDR3 residues: CASSLAGPNEKLFF. In DNA form, the CDR3 reads TGTGCCAGCAGCCTAGCGGGCCCTAATGAAAAACTGTTTTTT.

The chain joins TRBV5-1 to TRBJ1-5; 7 nucleotides match TRBD1. This CDR3 region has 15 residues. V gave up 2 bases and J gave up 5 bases; unmatched junction bases: 7. The germline V gene encodes CDR1 SGHRS and CDR2 YFSETQ. The CDR3: CASSFGGGDYQPQHF. The CDR3 bases are TGCGCCAGCAGCTTTGGAGGGGGCGATTATCAGCCCCAGCATTTT.

This chain connects TRBV2 to TRBJ1-5; 8 nucleotides match TRBD1. CDR1 is SNHLY and CDR2 is FYNNEI in the germline V gene. The V gene end was trimmed by 4 bases and the J gene end by 7 bases; junction bases not matched to a gene: 6. CDR3 size: 14 residues. CDR3 DNA sequence: TGTGCCAGCAGTGGGTCAGGGGGCGACCAGCCCCAGCATTTT. Protein sequence: CASSGSGGDQPQHF. Together with reference TRBV2 and TRBJ1-5, the CDR3 gives the full variable domain: EPEVTQTPSHQVTQMGQEVILRCVPISNHLYFYWYRQILGQKVEFLVSFYNNEISEKSEIFDDQFSVERPDGSNFTLKIRSTKLEDSAMYFCASSGSGGDQPQHFGDGTRLSIL.

The V call is TRBV7-9, the J call TRBJ2-2; D is uncertain. The CDR3 is made up of 18 amino acids. With 5 bases removed from V and 2 bases from J, the gap between germline ends came to 21 bases. Germline loops: CDR1 SEHNR, CDR2 FQNEAQ (reference sequence). CDR3 region: CASSLPQRLSHNTGELFF. The CDR3 nucleotides are TGTGCCAGCAGCCTCCCCCAGAGACTCTCACATAACACCGGGGAGCTGTTTTTT.

This clone was detected a few times. The rearrangement uses TRBV11-2 and TRBJ1-2, with 7 nucleotides matching TRBD1. V dropped 5 bases and J dropped 3; count of bases not matched to a gene: 6. The CDR3 sequence is 14 residues long. Looked up from germline, CDR1 is SGHAT and CDR2 is FQNNGV. DNA for the CDR3: TGTGCCAGCAGCCGAAGGACAGGCCACTATGGCTACACCTTC. It yields the protein CASSRRTGHYGYTF.

The chain is built from TRBV28 and TRBJ1-2; no definite D call. This CDR3 is built from 14 residues. Germline V gene data show CDR1 as MDHEN and CDR2 as SYDVKM. V was clipped by 8 bases and J by 4 bases, with 17 bases between them. CDR3 DNA: TGTGCCAGCCAAATAATGCGGGAGGGCTATGGCTACACCTTC. Translation: CASQIMREGYGYTF.

The chain recombines TRBV7-9 with TRBJ1-4; 7 nucleotides agree with TRBD1. V lost 11 bases and J lost 8; bases outside the gene matches: 14. Germline-derived CDR1 and CDR2 are SEHNR and FQNEAQ (reference sequence). The CDR3 is 14 amino acids. The CDR3: CAYDGTAGGEKLFF. CDR3 DNA: TGTGCCTACGATGGAACGGCAGGGGGAGAAAAACTGTTTTTT. Together with reference TRBV7-9 and TRBJ1-4, the CDR3 gives the full variable domain: DTGVSQNPRHKITKRGQNVTFRCDPISEHNRLYWYRQTLGQGPEFLTYFQNEAQLEKSRLLSDRFSAERPKGSFSTLEIQRTEQGDSAMYLCAYDGTAGGEKLFFGSGTQLSVL.

The V and J genes are TRBV7-3 and TRBJ2-4; D gene ambiguous. Germline values: CDR1 SGHTA, CDR2 FQGTGA. V lost 5 bases and J 5 bases, leaving 13 bases between the germline ends. This CDR3 spans 14 amino acids. The CDR3 region is CASSPTGGQNIQYF. The CDR3 DNA reads TGTGCCAGCAGCCCCACGGGTGGCCAAAACATTCAGTACTTC.

The rearrangement uses TRBV29-1 and TRBJ2-1; 8 nucleotides agree with TRBD1. V shed 0 bases and J 0 bases; nucleotides not matched to a gene: 10. CDR3 length equals 18 residues. Germline V gene data show CDR1 as SQVTM and CDR2 as ANQGSEA. CDR3 loop: CSVEDRRTGKSSYNEQFF. For the CDR3, the DNA is TGCAGCGTTGAAGATCGTAGGACAGGGAAGAGCTCCTACAATGAGCAGTTCTTC.

This clone has just one count. The CDR3 spells CASSTGKIGLFF. CDR3 DNA: TGTGCCAGCAGCACCGGGAAGATAGGGCTGTTTTTT. The chain has TRBV7-9 and TRBJ2-2; tentative D call: TRBD2 (5 bases). The CDR3 is 12 amino acids. V lost 5 bases and J 13 bases, leaving 14 bases between the germline ends. Germline CDR1 and CDR2: SEHNR and FQNEAQ (reference sequence).

The chain employs TRBV7-9 and TRBJ2-5, with a possible D match to TRBD2 (6 bases). This CDR3 contains 14 residues. Trimming cost V 5 bases and J 4 bases, with 14 bases left between them. Germline values: CDR1 SEHNR, CDR2 FQNEAQ (reference sequence). In DNA form, the CDR3 reads TGTGCCAGCAGCCCCCAGAACGGGGGAGAGACCCAGTACTTC. This codes for CASSPQNGGETQYF.

This clone occurred a few times. This chain uses TRBV5-1 with TRBJ2-5; D is undetermined. The CDR3 is made up of 15 amino acids. Trimming cost V 4 bases and J 5 bases, with 18 bases left between them. Germline CDR1 is SGHRS and CDR2 is YFSETQ. The CDR3 region has the DNA TGCGCCAGCAGCCCCATGGGCCTCGACGGTGAGACCCAGTACTTC. Translating it yields CASSPMGLDGETQYF.

The chain couples TRBV18 to TRBJ2-7, with 8 bases fitting TRBD1. The CDR3 totals 14 residues. With V trimmed by 3 bases and J by 2 bases, 3 bases remained unmatched. Germline V lookup: CDR1 KGHSH, CDR2 LQKENI. CDR3 protein: CASSPGQGPYEQYV. CDR3 sequence (DNA): TGTGCCAGCTCACCTGGACAGGGACCCTACGAGCAGTACGTC.